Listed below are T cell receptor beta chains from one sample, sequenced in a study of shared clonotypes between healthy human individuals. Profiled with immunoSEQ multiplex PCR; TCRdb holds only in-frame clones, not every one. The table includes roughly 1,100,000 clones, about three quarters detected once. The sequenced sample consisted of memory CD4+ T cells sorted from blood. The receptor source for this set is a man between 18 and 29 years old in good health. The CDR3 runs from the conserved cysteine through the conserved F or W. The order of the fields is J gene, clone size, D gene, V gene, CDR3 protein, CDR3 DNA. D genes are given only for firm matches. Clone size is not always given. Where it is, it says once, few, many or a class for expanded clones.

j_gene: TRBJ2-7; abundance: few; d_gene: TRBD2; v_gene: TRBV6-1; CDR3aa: CASPLLSGGEQYF; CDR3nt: TGTGCCAGTCCCCTCCTGTCGGGGGGCGAGCAGTACTTC
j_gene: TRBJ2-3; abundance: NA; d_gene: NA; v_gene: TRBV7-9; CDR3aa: CASSFGPRVDMYF; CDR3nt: TGTGCCAGCAGCTTCGGACCGCGGGTTGACATGTATTTT
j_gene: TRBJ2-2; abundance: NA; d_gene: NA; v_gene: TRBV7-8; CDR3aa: CASSLRGSGELFF; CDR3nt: TGTGCCAGCAGCTTAAGGGGGTCCGGGGAGCTGTTTTTT
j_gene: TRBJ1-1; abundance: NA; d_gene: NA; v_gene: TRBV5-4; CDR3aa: CASSLDRQTGAFF; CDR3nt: TGTGCCAGCAGCTTGGATCGTCAGACAGGAGCTTTCTTT
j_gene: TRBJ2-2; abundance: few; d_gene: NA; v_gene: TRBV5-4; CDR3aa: CASSLVHGNTGELFF; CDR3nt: TGTGCCAGCAGCTTGGTGCACGGGAACACCGGGGAGCTGTTTTTT
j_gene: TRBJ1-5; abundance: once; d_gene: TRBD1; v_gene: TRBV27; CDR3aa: CASRLRGGGNQPQHF; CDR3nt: TGTGCCAGCAGACTACGAGGGGGCGGCAATCAGCCCCAGCATTTT
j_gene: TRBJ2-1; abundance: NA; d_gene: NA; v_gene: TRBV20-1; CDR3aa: CSARDAIEQFF; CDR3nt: TGCAGTGCTAGAGATGCGATTGAGCAGTTCTTC
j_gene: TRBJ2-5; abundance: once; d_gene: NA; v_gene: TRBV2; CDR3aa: CASKLETQYF; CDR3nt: TGTGCCAGCAAGTTAGAGACCCAGTACTTC
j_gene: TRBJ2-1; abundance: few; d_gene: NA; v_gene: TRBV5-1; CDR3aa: CASKEIDEQFF; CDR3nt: TGCGCCAGCAAAGAGATTGACGAGCAGTTCTTC
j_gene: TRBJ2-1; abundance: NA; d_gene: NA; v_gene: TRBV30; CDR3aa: CAWNLLLAEQFF; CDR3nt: TGTGCCTGGAACCTACTCCTAGCGGAGCAGTTCTTC
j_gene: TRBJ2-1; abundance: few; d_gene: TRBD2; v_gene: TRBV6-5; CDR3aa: CASSRASGGEGEQFF; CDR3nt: TGTGCCAGCAGTAGAGCTAGCGGGGGGGAAGGGGAGCAGTTCTTC
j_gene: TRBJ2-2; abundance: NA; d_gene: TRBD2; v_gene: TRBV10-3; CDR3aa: CAISESGREAGELFF; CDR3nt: TGTGCCATCAGTGAGTCTGGGCGGGAGGCCGGGGAGCTGTTTTTT
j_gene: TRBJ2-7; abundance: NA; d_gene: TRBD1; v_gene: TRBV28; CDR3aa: CASRGPGQSYEQYF; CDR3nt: TGTGCCAGCAGGGGACCGGGACAGTCCTACGAGCAGTACTTC
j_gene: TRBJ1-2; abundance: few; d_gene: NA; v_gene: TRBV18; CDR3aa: CASSPSTGDGYTF; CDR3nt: TGTGCCAGCTCACCTTCAACGGGGGATGGCTACACCTTC